The 19 T cell receptor beta chains in this list originate from one sample, sequenced in a study of beta chain features in type 1 diabetes. Whole-study findings and limits: In all four CD4+ subsets, TCRB CDR3 length was significantly, moderately reduced in type 1 diabetes.

Antigen specificity for these receptors is unknown. Expressed TCRB transcripts were sequenced because the entire RNA isolate underwent reverse transcription. Sequencing was performed with immunoSEQ multiplex PCR; in TCRdb, only in-frame clones are kept and a portion is missing. The sample shows hundreds of thousands of clones, over 12% of them seen only once. Sequencing was performed on naive CD4+ T cells from blood. These TCRs come from a man younger than 35 with type 1 diabetes.

CDR3 nucleotides: TGTGCCAGCTCACCTTTTTCGAATGACTACGAGCAGTACTTC. As protein: CASSPFSNDYEQYF. This chain joins TRBV18 and TRBJ2-7, with unresolved D. V lost 3 bases and J lost 3, with 12 bases in between. Germline lookup yields CDR1 KGHSH and CDR2 LQKENI. CDR3 length equals 14 residues. The variable domain in full, completed from reference TRBV18 and TRBJ2-7, reads NAGVMQNPRHLVRRRGQEARLRCSPMKGHSHVYWYRQLPEEGLKFMVYLQKENIIDESGMPKERFSAEFPKEGPSILRIQQVVRGDSAAYFCASSPFSNDYEQYFGPGTRLTVT.

The rearrangement joins TRBV7-9 to TRBJ2-3; D might be TRBD2 (5 bases). This CDR3 region has 14 residues. Germline CDR1 SEHNR, CDR2 FQNEAQ (reference sequence). V lost 5 bases and J 1 base, leaving 10 bases between the germline ends. CDR3 coding DNA: TGTGCCAGCAGCGATGGGAGCGGCACAGATACGCAGTATTTT. This encodes CASSDGSGTDTQYF.

In its sample, this clone was seen a few times. V gene TRBV7-6 combines with J gene TRBJ2-1, with D perhaps matching TRBD1 or TRBD2 (5 bases each). Germline CDR1 reads SGHVS; CDR2 reads FNYEAQ. Trimming shortened V by 4 bases and J by 5 bases, and 15 bases separated the two germline ends. The CDR3 is made up of 15 amino acids. The CDR3 reads CASSSRRDHDNEQFF. CDR3 sequence (DNA): TGTGCCAGCAGCTCAAGAAGGGACCACGACAATGAGCAGTTCTTC.

This clone was seen only a few times. This chain connects TRBV14 to TRBJ2-2, with 11 bases that match TRBD2. Trimming removed 2 bases from V and 3 bases from J; junction bases left unmatched: 5. Germline loops: CDR1 SGHDN, CDR2 FVKESK. This CDR3 spans 17 amino acids. Here the CDR3 reads CASSQMKTSGDTGELFF. CDR3 nucleotides: TGTGCCAGCAGCCAAATGAAGACTAGCGGGGACACCGGGGAGCTGTTTTTT.

The chain links TRBV29-1 to TRBJ1-1; D is possibly TRBD1 (5 bases). Between the trimmed V and J ends, which lost 6 bases and 0 bases, there was a span of 14 bases. Germline V gene data show CDR1 as SQVTM and CDR2 as ANQGSEA. The CDR3 runs to 14 residues. CDR3 in amino acids: CSVADSELNTEAFF. Here the CDR3 DNA reads TGCAGCGTCGCCGACAGCGAGTTGAACACTGAAGCTTTCTTT.

This clone occurred a few times. The chain uses TRBV7-2 and TRBJ2-5; TRBD1 agrees at 10 bases. The CDR3 length is 17 residues. The germline gives CDR1 SGHTA, CDR2 FQGNSA. V dropped 1 base and J dropped 1; count of bases not matched to a gene: 6. CDR3 residues: CASSLVPDRGSQETQYF. The CDR3 DNA reads as TGTGCCAGCAGCTTAGTGCCGGACAGGGGGTCCCAAGAGACCCAGTACTTC.

This sequence joins TRBV7-2 and TRBJ2-3, with 10 positions matching TRBD2. Germline V gene sequence: CDR1 SGHTA, CDR2 FQGNSA. J was trimmed by 2 bases and V by 4 bases; bases with no gene match: 3. The CDR3 length is 15 residues. This CDR3 reads CASSSTSGTTDTQYF. DNA of the CDR3: TGTGCCAGCAGCTCTACTAGCGGGACCACAGATACGCAGTATTTT.

J is TRBJ2-1 and V is TRBV4-1; TRBD2 matches at 8 bases. The CDR3 is 15 residues long. CDR1 is MGHRA and CDR2 is YSYEKL in the germline V gene. V was clipped by 4 bases and J by 2 bases; unmatched bases: 4. The CDR3 spells CASSRSGGTYNEQFF. The CDR3 region has the DNA TGCGCCAGCAGCCGCAGCGGGGGAACCTACAATGAGCAGTTCTTC.

The chain has TRBV2 and TRBJ2-2, with D perhaps TRBD1 or TRBD2 (5 bases each). The ends were cut back, 4 bases at V and 1 base at J, with 10 bases in the middle. The CDR3 is 15 residues long. The germline V gene has CDR1 SNHLY and CDR2 FYNNEI. The CDR3 spells CASSGGVRNTGELFF. The CDR3 nucleotides are TGTGCCAGCAGTGGAGGGGTGAGGAACACCGGGGAGCTGTTTTTT.

This chain connects TRBV28 to TRBJ1-1; TRBD1 aligns across 7 bases. The CDR3 spans 12 residues. J lost 4 bases, V lost 5 bases, and 1 base had no gene match. The V gene's germline CDR1 is MDHEN and CDR2 SYDVKM. Written as DNA, the CDR3 is TGTGCCAGCAGTCAGGGGGTCACTGAAGCTTTCTTT. This gives the protein CASSQGVTEAFF.

This clone was detected only a few times. The chain carries TRBV18 and TRBJ1-1, with D possibly TRBD1 on 6 matching bases. The CDR3 is made up of 14 amino acids. V dropped 1 base and J dropped 5 bases, with 11 bases sitting between them. CDR1 is KGHSH and CDR2 is LQKENI in the germline V gene. The CDR3 DNA is TGTGCCAGCTCACCACAGGGGGTAAGAACTGAAGCTTTCTTT. It translates to CASSPQGVRTEAFF.

The V and J genes are TRBV27 and TRBJ2-1; 9 nucleotides match TRBD2. The CDR3 is 14 amino acids. CDR1 is MNHEY, CDR2 SMNVEV, per germline (reference sequence). J lost 10 bases, V lost 6 bases, and 10 bases had no gene match. This CDR3 reads CASSYSGTSSEQFF. CDR3 in DNA: TGTGCCAGCAGCTACTCCGGGACTAGCAGCGAGCAGTTCTTC.

The chain is built from TRBV6-5 and TRBJ1-5; D remains ambiguous. The V end lost 10 bases, the J end lost 0 bases, and 13 bases lay between the germline ends. The CDR3 loop spans 14 amino acids. Germline loops: CDR1 MNHEY, CDR2 SVGAGI. The CDR3 spells CATSAAYSNQPQHF. In DNA form, the CDR3 reads TGTGCCACCTCTGCAGCCTATAGCAATCAGCCCCAGCATTTT.

This clone was detected only a few times. The chain couples TRBV30 to TRBJ2-7, with D perhaps TRBD1 or TRBD2 (6 bases each). Between the trimmed V and J ends, which lost 5 bases and 3 bases, there was a span of 8 bases. Germline values: CDR1 GTSNPN, CDR2 SVGIG (reference sequence). The CDR3 is made up of 11 amino acids. The DNA for the CDR3 is TGTGCCTGGGGGGGGCACTACGAGCAGTACTTC. It yields the protein CAWGGHYEQYF.

Only a few counts were recorded for this clone. One junction end does not reproduce the germline sequence, and a read error may be involved. The V gene is TRBV2, the J gene TRBJ1-5, with 7 positions matching TRBD1. From germline, CDR1 is SNHLY and CDR2 FYNNEI. This CDR3 comprises 13 residues. The CDR3 spells CASREDRAQPQHF. The CDR3 nucleotides are TGTGCCAGCAGGGAAGACAGGGCTCAGCCCCAGCATTTT. The full variable domain, rest sourced from reference TRBV2 and TRBJ1-5, is EPEVTQTPSHQVTQMGQEVILRCVPISNHLYFYWYRQILGQKVEFLVSFYNNEISEKSEIFDDQFSVERPDGSNFTLKIRSTKLEDSAMYFCASREDRAQPQHFGDGTRLSIL.

J is TRBJ2-2 and V is TRBV7-6; D is possibly TRBD2 (5 bases). Germline-derived CDR1 and CDR2 are SGHVS and FNYEAQ. CDR3 length equals 13 residues. Trimming took 2 bases from V and 5 from J, leaving 6 bases between them. The CDR3 loop reads CASSLWETGELFF. The CDR3 bases are TGTGCCAGCAGCTTATGGGAGACCGGGGAGCTGTTTTTT.

The chain combines TRBV29-1 with TRBJ2-3; the D gene could be TRBD1 or TRBD2 (5 bases each). The V gene lost 6 bases and the J gene lost 1 base, with 23 bases spanning the gap. Germline CDR1 SQVTM, CDR2 ANQGSEA. The CDR3 spans 17 residues. The CDR3: CSVRGLGGEGGTDTQYF. The CDR3 nucleotides read TGCAGCGTGAGGGGCCTGGGTGGGGAAGGAGGCACAGATACGCAGTATTTT.

This chain joins TRBV5-6 and TRBJ2-2; 9 bases map to TRBD1. The CDR3 covers 14 residues. Germline V lookup: CDR1 SGHDT, CDR2 YYEEEE. V was clipped by 1 base and J by 8 bases; unmatched bases: 3. CDR3 DNA: TGTGCCAGCAGCTTGCGGACAGGGGTTGGGGAGCTGTTTTTT. It encodes CASSLRTGVGELFF. The full variable domain, its missing parts supplied by reference TRBV5-6 and TRBJ2-2, is DAGVTQSPTHLIKTRGQQVTLRCSPKSGHDTVSWYQQALGQGPQFIFQYYEEEERQRGNFPDRFSGHQFPNYSSELNVNALLLGDSALYLCASSLRTGVGELFFGEGSRLTVL.

V and J are TRBV4-1 and TRBJ2-2; D might be TRBD2 (5 bases). V lost 3 bases, J lost 3 bases, and 17 bases lay in between. This CDR3 has 17 amino acids. Germline loops: CDR1 MGHRA, CDR2 YSYEKL. The CDR3, as DNA: TGCGCCAGCAGCCAGGGTATAACGGGGAGATACACCGGGGAGCTGTTTTTT. This gives the protein CASSQGITGRYTGELFF.